These 27 T cell receptor beta chains were all obtained from the same sample, sequenced in a study of CD8 T cells in ankylosing spondylitis. A single record per CDR3 protein comes from TCRdb applying MiXCR to the 5' RACE reads. The table records a few hundred thousand distinct CDR3 sequences, about 19% of them present only once. Sequenced: blood, either unsorted or a sorted T cell fraction (not recorded which). The receptors stem from a male donor with ankylosing spondylitis or in good health (not recorded which).

This clonotype was picked up a small number of times. The chain carries TRBV7-7 and TRBJ2-1; 9 nucleotides line up with TRBD2. The junction had 12 bases not matched to a gene; V was cut back by 6 bases and J by 6 bases. CDR1 and CDR2 from the germline V gene are SSHAT and FNYEAQ (reference sequence). The CDR3 spans 16 residues. The CDR3 protein is CASSKLAGDERNEQFF. CDR3 DNA sequence: TGTGCCAGCAGTAAACTAGCGGGCGACGAACGCAATGAGCAGTTCTTC.

This sequence joins TRBV5-1 and TRBJ2-2; maybe TRBD2 (6 bases). Trimming left V 5 bases short and J 2 bases short, with 13 bases between. CDR1 and CDR2 from the germline V gene are SGHRS and YFSETQ. This CDR3 comprises 15 residues. CDR3 DNA: TGCGCCAGCAGTTCCTCACTAGCCAACACCGGGGAGCTGTTTTTT. It codes for CASSSSLANTGELFF.

J is TRBJ1-5 and V is TRBV4-2, with unresolved D. V was shortened by 0 bases and J by 9 bases, with 15 bases between the two germline ends. This CDR3 contains 15 residues. Germline V lookup: CDR1 LGHNA, CDR2 YNFKEQ. The CDR3 sequence is CASSQDSRTWGPQHF. CDR3 coding DNA: TGTGCCAGCAGCCAAGATAGTAGGACCTGGGGGCCCCAGCATTTT.

The gene calls are TRBV3-1 and TRBJ1-1; possible D gene TRBD1, 6 bases. The germline V and J ends were trimmed by 4 bases and 5 bases, with 14 bases remaining between them. The CDR3 has 14 residues. Germline CDR1 is LGHDT and CDR2 is YNNKEL (reference sequence). The DNA of the CDR3 is TGTGCCAGCAGCCGAAGAGGGGGGTGGACTGAAGCTTTCTTT. Translation gives CASSRRGGWTEAFF.

This sequence joins TRBV4-1 and TRBJ1-2; D unresolved. The CDR3 loop spans 15 amino acids. V lost 1 base, J lost 0 bases, and 9 bases lay in between. Germline CDR1 is MGHRA and CDR2 is YSYEKL. This chain's CDR3 is CASSQAPGANYGYTF. In DNA form, the CDR3 reads TGCGCCAGCAGCCAAGCCCCAGGTGCTAACTATGGCTACACCTTC.

This clonotype was seen a few times. The genes are TRBV20-1 and TRBJ2-2; possible D gene TRBD2, 6 bases. Germline lookup yields CDR1 DFQATT and CDR2 SNEGSKA (reference sequence). The CDR3 is made up of 13 amino acids. Deletions cut 0 bases from V and 6 bases from J, with 8 bases between. CDR3 amino acids: CSARDPGAGELFF. The DNA for the CDR3 is TGCAGTGCTAGAGATCCGGGGGCCGGGGAGCTGTTTTTT.

V is TRBV29-1 and J is TRBJ2-3; 8 bases are a match to TRBD2. From germline, CDR1 is SQVTM and CDR2 ANQGSEA. V was pared by 4 bases and J by 2 bases, with 17 bases of the junction left unmatched. The CDR3 consists of 18 residues. CDR3 in DNA: TGCAGCGTTGGTAGGGCGGGAGGACTGTTCGCCCACACAGATACGCAGTATTTT. Its translation is CSVGRAGGLFAHTDTQYF.

The rearrangement joins TRBV5-6 to TRBJ1-2, with TRBD1 matching over 7 bases. The V gene's germline CDR1 is SGHDT and CDR2 YYEEEE. The CDR3 length is 14 residues. J was trimmed by 4 bases and V by 0 bases; bases with no gene match: 3. The DNA of the CDR3 is TGTGCCAGCAGCTTGGTTGACAGGGCCTATGGCTACACCTTC. Its protein product is CASSLVDRAYGYTF.

This clonotype showed up just a few times. The rearrangement joins TRBV28 to TRBJ2-3; D call uncertain. CDR1 is MDHEN, CDR2 SYDVKM, per germline. Trimming left V 5 bases short and J 2 bases short, with 8 bases between. The CDR3 loop spans 13 amino acids. The CDR3 region is CASSKDSTDTQYF. The CDR3 DNA reads as TGTGCCAGCAGTAAAGACTCCACAGATACGCAGTATTTT. The complete variable domain, with remaining parts taken from reference TRBV28 and TRBJ2-3, reads DVKVTQSSRYLVKRTGEKVFLECVQDMDHENMFWYRQDPGLGLRLIYFSYDVKMKEKGDIPEGYSVSREKKERFSLILESASTNQTSMYLCASSKDSTDTQYFGPGTRLTVL.

The chain combines TRBV27 with TRBJ2-7, with 10 bases fitting TRBD1. Germline CDR1 reads MNHEY; CDR2 reads SMNVEV (reference sequence). The CDR3 is made up of 14 amino acids. With 4 bases clipped from V and 6 bases from J, the junction kept 6 bases outside the gene matches. The DNA for the CDR3 is TGTGCCAGCAGTTGGGGGACAGGGGAGGCCGAGCAGTACGTC. As protein: CASSWGTGEAEQYV.

This rearrangement joins TRBV5-1 to TRBJ1-2; 7 nucleotides agree with TRBD1. The V gene end was trimmed by 0 bases and the J gene end by 13 bases; junction bases not matched to a gene: 9. Germline assignment: CDR1 SGHRS and CDR2 YFSETQ. There are 13 residues in the CDR3. The CDR3 coding sequence is TGCGCCAGCAGCTTGGGGGACAGCCGTAAGGGCACCTTC. Its translation: CASSLGDSRKGTF.

The chain joins TRBV7-8 to TRBJ2-3, with D maybe TRBD2 (6 bases). Between the trimmed V and J ends, which lost 5 bases and 4 bases, there was a span of 13 bases. Germline CDR1 reads SGHVS; CDR2 reads FQNEAQ. The CDR3 has 14 amino acids. CDR3 protein: CASSATGVPDTQYF. Here the CDR3 DNA reads TGTGCCAGCAGCGCCACGGGAGTCCCAGATACGCAGTATTTT.

The table lists this clonotype with many counts. This chain connects TRBV6-6 to TRBJ1-5; 8 bases fit TRBD1. This CDR3 is 12 amino acids long. The germline gives CDR1 MNHNY, CDR2 SVGAGI (reference sequence). Trimming removed 6 bases from V and 7 bases from J; junction bases left unmatched: 2. In DNA, the CDR3 is TGTGCCAGCAGGACAGGGGACCAGCCCCAGCATTTT. The encoded protein is CASRTGDQPQHF.

To note about this clonotype: A much more abundant neighbour one base away suggests this may be a read error. J is TRBJ2-1 and V is TRBV5-1, with D unclear. The CDR3 spans 14 residues. Looked up from germline, CDR1 is SGHRS and CDR2 is YFSETQ. DNA of the CDR3: TGCGCCAGCAGCTTGGATTCGGGTCACAATGCGCAGTTCTTC. Translation: CASSLDSGHNAQFF.

This clonotype occurred a few times. This chain connects TRBV7-3 to TRBJ1-6, with a possible D match to TRBD1 (6 bases). Trimming took off 5 bases at V and 3 bases at J, with 14 bases between the two ends. The CDR3 extends over 16 amino acids. Germline V gives CDR1 SGHTA, CDR2 FQGTGA. The CDR3 loop is CASSEQGGFYNSPLHF. The CDR3 DNA reads as TGTGCCAGCAGCGAACAGGGAGGGTTCTATAATTCACCCCTCCACTTT.

The chain couples TRBV20-1 to TRBJ2-2; either TRBD1 or TRBD2 may fit D (5 bases each). Per the germline V gene, CDR1 is DFQATT and CDR2 is SNEGSKA (reference sequence). The CDR3 sequence is 12 residues long. V lost 3 bases to trimming and J lost 5 bases, with 7 bases between them. The CDR3 bases are TGCAGTGCTAGTTGGGGGACCGGGGAGCTGTTTTTT. This encodes CSASWGTGELFF.

This clonotype was detected a few times. In DNA form, the CDR3 reads TGCAGCGTTGAGCCCGATCTCCTGGGCCCGGTTGGCTACACCTTC. Its translation is CSVEPDLLGPVGYTF. The chain uses TRBV29-1 and TRBJ1-2, with D unresolved. Germline CDR1 reads SQVTM; CDR2 reads ANQGSEA. This CDR3 has 15 residues. V shed 3 bases and J shed 7 bases, with 21 bases lying between them.

This clonotype has ten or more counts. The chain uses TRBV11-2 and TRBJ1-1, with D hard to call. This CDR3 is built from 12 residues. Germline V CDR1 and CDR2: SGHAT, FQNNGV. V lost 5 bases to trimming and J lost 7 bases, with 11 bases between them. CDR3 amino acids: CASSRTLHEAFF. In DNA, the CDR3 is TGTGCCAGCAGCCGAACCCTCCATGAAGCTTTCTTT.

The chain links TRBV12-3 or TRBV12-4 to TRBJ1-2; 8 bases agree with TRBD1. Trimming took 5 bases from V and 3 from J; bases not matched to a gene: 2. The CDR3 has 13 amino acids. CDR3 amino acids: CASSRQGYYGYTF. The CDR3 DNA sequence: TGTGCCAGCAGTCGACAGGGGTACTATGGCTACACCTTC.

The chain is built from TRBV6-2 or TRBV6-3 and TRBJ2-5, with 7 positions matching TRBD1. The length of the CDR3 is 13 residues. With V trimmed by 4 bases and J by 2 bases, 1 base remained unmatched. Germline V CDR1 and CDR2: MNHEY, SVGEGT. The CDR3 spells CASSWGQQETQYF. The CDR3 nucleotides read TGTGCCAGCAGTTGGGGACAGCAAGAGACCCAGTACTTC.

A few counts support this clonotype. The chain carries TRBV5-1 and TRBJ1-1, with D perhaps matching TRBD1 (6 bases). Deletions cut 2 bases from V and 0 bases from J, with 8 bases between. Germline-derived CDR1 and CDR2 are SGHRS and YFSETQ. This CDR3 is 14 amino acids long. The CDR3 bases are TGCGCCAGCAGCTTCGGGGGGCTGAACACTGAAGCTTTCTTT. Translated: CASSFGGLNTEAFF.

This clonotype was counted between two and nine times. The rearrangement joins TRBV4-1 to TRBJ1-1, with D unclear. Germline V gene data show CDR1 as MGHRA and CDR2 as YSYEKL. This CDR3 contains 13 residues. Trimming removed 4 bases at V and 4 bases at J, with 10 bases between. CDR3 bases: TGCGCCAGCAGCCGGGAGGTCAGCACTGAAGCTTTCTTT. Its translation: CASSREVSTEAFF.

Only a few counts were recorded for this clonotype. J is TRBJ2-4 and V is TRBV7-8; 7 bases match TRBD1. Trimming removed 0 bases from V and 7 bases from J; junction bases left unmatched: 12. Germline V lookup: CDR1 SGHVS, CDR2 FQNEAQ. There are 17 residues in the CDR3. In DNA, the CDR3 is TGTGCCAGCAGCTTAGCGCAGGGGAGAGGACAGGCCAACATTCAGTACTTC. This codes for CASSLAQGRGQANIQYF.

This chain links TRBV20-1 with TRBJ2-1, with a possible D match to TRBD2 (7 bases). V shed 0 bases and J shed 2 bases, with 11 bases lying between them. Germline V gene data show CDR1 as DFQATT and CDR2 as SNEGSKA (reference sequence). The CDR3 loop spans 15 amino acids. The CDR3 protein is CSARDPGGPYNEQFF. CDR3 nucleotides: TGCAGTGCTAGAGATCCGGGGGGCCCCTACAATGAGCAGTTCTTC.

The chain employs TRBV12-3 or TRBV12-4 and TRBJ1-4, with 7 bases aligning to TRBD1. The V segment lost 4 bases and the J segment 0 bases; nucleotides outside the gene matches: 8. The CDR3 totals 17 residues. CDR3 sequence reads: CASSYWTGGATNEKLFF. The CDR3 nucleotides read TGTGCCAGCAGTTACTGGACAGGCGGCGCAACTAATGAAAAACTGTTTTTT.

This clonotype was seen only a few times. The rearrangement uses TRBV20-1 and TRBJ2-7, with 12 positions matching TRBD2. CDR1 and CDR2 from the germline V gene are DFQATT and SNEGSKA (reference sequence). The V segment lost 7 bases and the J segment 1 base; nucleotides outside the gene matches: 5. The CDR3 runs to 14 residues. CDR3 DNA sequence: TGCAGTGTCGCTAGCGGGAGGGTTTCCTACGAGCAGTACGTC. Translating it yields CSVASGRVSYEQYV.

The J gene is TRBJ2-3, the V gene TRBV12-3 or TRBV12-4; 8 nucleotides align to TRBD2. The junction had 2 bases not matched to a gene; V was cut back by 3 bases and J by 0 bases. The CDR3 totals 15 residues. CDR3 residues: CASSFSGTSTDTQYF. DNA of the CDR3: TGTGCCAGCAGTTTTAGCGGGACTAGCACAGATACGCAGTATTTT.